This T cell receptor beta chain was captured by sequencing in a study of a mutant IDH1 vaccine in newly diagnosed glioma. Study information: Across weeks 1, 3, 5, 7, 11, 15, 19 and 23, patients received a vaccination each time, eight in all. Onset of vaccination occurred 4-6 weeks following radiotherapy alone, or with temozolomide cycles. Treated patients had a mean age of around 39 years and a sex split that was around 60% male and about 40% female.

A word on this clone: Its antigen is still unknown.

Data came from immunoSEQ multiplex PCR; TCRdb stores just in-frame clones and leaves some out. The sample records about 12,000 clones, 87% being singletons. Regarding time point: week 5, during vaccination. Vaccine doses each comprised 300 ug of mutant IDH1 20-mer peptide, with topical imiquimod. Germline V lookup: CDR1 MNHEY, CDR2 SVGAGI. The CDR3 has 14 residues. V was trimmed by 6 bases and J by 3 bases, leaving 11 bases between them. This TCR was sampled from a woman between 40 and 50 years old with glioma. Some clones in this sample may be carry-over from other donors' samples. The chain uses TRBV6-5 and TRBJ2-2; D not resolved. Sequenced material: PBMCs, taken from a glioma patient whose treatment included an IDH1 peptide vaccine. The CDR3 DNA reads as TGTGCCAGCAGAAGTACGGAGCACACCGGGGAGCTGTTTTTT. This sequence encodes CASRSTEHTGELFF.